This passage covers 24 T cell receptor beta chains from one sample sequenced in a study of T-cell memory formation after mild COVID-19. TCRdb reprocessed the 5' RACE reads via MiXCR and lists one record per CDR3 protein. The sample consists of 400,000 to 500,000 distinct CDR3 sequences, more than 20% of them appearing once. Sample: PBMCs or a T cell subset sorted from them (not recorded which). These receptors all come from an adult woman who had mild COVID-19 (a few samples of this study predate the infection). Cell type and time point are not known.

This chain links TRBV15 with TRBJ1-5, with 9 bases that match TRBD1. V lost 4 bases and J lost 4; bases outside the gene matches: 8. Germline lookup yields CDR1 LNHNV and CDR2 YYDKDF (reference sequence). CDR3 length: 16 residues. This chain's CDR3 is CATSTLQGAGNQPQHF. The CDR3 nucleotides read TGTGCCACCAGCACCCTACAGGGGGCAGGAAATCAGCCCCAGCATTTT.

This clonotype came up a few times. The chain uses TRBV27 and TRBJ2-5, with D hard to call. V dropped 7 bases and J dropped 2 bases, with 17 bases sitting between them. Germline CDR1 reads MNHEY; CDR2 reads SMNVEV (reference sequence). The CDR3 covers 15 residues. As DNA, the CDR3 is TGTGCCAGCACTCCGCGAGGTGGATGGCAAGAGACCCAGTACTTC. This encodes CASTPRGGWQETQYF.

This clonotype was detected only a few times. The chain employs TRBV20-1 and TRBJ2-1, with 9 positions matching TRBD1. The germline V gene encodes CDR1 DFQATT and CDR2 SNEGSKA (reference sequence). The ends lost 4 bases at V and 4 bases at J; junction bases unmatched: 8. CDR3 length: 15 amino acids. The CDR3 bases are TGCAGTGCTATCAAGGACAGGGGAACGTACAATGAGCAGTTCTTC. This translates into CSAIKDRGTYNEQFF.

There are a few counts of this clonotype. The CDR3 bases are TGCGCCAGCAGCCAGGGAGGGGGACCTCGCCCCTACGAGCAGTACTTC. It encodes CASSQGGGPRPYEQYF. The chain is built from TRBV4-1 and TRBJ2-7; tentatively, D is TRBD2 (7 bases). CDR1 is MGHRA and CDR2 is YSYEKL in the germline V gene. The CDR3 sequence is 16 residues long. Trimming removed 3 bases from V and 2 bases from J, with 17 bases in between.

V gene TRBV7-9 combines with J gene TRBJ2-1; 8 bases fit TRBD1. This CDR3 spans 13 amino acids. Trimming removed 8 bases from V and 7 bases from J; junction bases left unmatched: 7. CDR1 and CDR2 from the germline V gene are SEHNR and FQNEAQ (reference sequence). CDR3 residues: CASVSRGLNEQFF. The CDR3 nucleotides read TGTGCCAGCGTCAGCAGGGGGCTGAATGAGCAGTTCTTC.

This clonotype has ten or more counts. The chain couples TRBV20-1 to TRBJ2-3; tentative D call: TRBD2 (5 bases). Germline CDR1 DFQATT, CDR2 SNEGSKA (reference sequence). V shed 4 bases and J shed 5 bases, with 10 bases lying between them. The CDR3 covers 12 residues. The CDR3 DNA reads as TGCAGTGCTAACACCCGGGGAGATACGCAGTATTTT. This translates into CSANTRGDTQYF.

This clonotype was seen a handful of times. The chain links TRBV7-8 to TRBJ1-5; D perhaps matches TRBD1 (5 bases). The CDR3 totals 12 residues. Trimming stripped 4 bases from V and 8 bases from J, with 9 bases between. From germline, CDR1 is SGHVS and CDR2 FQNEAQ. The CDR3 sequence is CASSSSGEPQHF. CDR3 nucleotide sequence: TGTGCCAGCAGCTCCTCGGGGGAGCCCCAGCATTTT. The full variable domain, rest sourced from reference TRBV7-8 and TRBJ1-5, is GAGVSQSPRYKVAKRGQDVALRCDPISGHVSLFWYQQALGQGPEFLTYFQNEAQLDKSGLPSDRFFAERPEGSVSTLKIQRTQQEDSAVYLCASSSSGEPQHFGDGTRLSIL.

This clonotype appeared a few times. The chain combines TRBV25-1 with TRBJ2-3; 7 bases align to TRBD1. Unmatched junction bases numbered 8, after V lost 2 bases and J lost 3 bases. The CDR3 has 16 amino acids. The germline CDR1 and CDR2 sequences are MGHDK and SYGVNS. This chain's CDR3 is CASSEPGQYGTDTQYF. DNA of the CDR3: TGTGCCAGCAGTGAACCGGGACAGTATGGAACAGATACGCAGTATTTT.

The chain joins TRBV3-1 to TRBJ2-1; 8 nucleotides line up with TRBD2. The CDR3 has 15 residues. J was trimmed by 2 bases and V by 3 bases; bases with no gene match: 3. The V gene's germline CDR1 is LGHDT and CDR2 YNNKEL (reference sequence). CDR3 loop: CASSQAGGTYNEQFF. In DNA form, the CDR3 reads TGTGCCAGCAGCCAGGCGGGGGGAACCTACAATGAGCAGTTCTTC.

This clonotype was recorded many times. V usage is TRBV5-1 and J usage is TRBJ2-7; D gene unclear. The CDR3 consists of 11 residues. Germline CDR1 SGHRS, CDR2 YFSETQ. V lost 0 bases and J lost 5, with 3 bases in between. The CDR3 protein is CASSLDDEQYF. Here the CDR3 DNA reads TGCGCCAGCAGCTTGGATGACGAGCAGTACTTC.

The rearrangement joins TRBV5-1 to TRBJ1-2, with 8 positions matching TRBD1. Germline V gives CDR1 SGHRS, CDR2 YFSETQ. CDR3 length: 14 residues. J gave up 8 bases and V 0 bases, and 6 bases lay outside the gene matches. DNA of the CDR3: TGCGCCAGCAGCTTGGCCGGACAGGGTCAAGGCTACACCTTC. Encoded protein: CASSLAGQGQGYTF.

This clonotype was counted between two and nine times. The CDR3 is CSALDSNYGYTF. For the CDR3, the DNA is TGCAGTGCCCTTGACAGTAACTATGGCTACACCTTC. The chain employs TRBV20-1 and TRBJ1-2, with a tentative D call TRBD1 (5 bases). Between the trimmed V and J ends, which lost 6 bases and 1 base, there was a span of 9 bases. Germline CDR1 DFQATT, CDR2 SNEGSKA (reference sequence). CDR3 length: 12 residues.

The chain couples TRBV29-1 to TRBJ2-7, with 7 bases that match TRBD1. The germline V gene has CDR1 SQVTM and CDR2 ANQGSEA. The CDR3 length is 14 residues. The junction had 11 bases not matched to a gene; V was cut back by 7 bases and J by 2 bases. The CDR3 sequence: CSGTLRDSPYEQYF. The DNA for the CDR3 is TGCAGCGGAACCCTCCGGGACAGCCCCTACGAGCAGTACTTC.

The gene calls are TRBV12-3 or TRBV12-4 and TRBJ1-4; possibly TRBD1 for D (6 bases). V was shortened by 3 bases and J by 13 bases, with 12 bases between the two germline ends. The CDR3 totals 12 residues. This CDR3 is CASSFSGGLLFF. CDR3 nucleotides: TGTGCCAGCAGTTTTTCCGGGGGCTTACTGTTTTTT.

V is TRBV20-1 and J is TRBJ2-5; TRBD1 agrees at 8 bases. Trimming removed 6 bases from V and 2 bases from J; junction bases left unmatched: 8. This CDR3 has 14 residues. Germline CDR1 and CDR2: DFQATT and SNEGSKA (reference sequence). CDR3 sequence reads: CSAILTGGQETQYF. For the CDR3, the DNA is TGCAGTGCCATCCTTACAGGGGGACAAGAGACCCAGTACTTC.

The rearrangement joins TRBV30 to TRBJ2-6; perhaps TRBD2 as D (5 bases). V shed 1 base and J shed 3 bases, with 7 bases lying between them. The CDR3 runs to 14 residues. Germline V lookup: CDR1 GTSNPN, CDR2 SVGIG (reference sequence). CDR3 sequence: CAWSGGGGANVLTF. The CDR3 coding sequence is TGTGCCTGGAGTGGAGGAGGTGGGGCCAACGTCCTGACTTTC. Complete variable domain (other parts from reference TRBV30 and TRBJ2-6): SQTIHQWPATLVQPVGSPLSLECTVEGTSNPNLYWYRQAAGRGLQLLFYSVGIGQISSEVPQNLSASRPQDRQFILSSKKLLLSDSGFYLCAWSGGGGANVLTFGAGSRLTVL.

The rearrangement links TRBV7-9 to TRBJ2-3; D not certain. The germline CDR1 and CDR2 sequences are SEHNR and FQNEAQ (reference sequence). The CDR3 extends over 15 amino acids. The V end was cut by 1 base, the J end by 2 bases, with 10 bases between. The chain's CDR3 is CASSLGRSTTDTQYF. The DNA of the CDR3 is TGTGCCAGCAGCTTAGGGCGGAGCACCACAGATACGCAGTATTTT.

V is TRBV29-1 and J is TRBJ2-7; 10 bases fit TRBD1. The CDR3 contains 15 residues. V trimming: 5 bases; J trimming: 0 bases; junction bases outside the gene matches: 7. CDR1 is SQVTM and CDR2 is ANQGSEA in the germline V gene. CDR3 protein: CSVLTRDRGSYEQYF. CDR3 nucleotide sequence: TGCAGCGTTCTAACCCGGGACAGGGGCTCCTACGAGCAGTACTTC.

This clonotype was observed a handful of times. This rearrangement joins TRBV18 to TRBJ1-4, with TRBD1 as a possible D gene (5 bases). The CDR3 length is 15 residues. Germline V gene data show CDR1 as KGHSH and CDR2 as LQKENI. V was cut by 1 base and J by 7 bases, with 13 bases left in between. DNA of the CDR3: TGTGCCAGCTCACCACAGACAGTAAAGGGTGAAAAACTGTTTTTT. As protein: CASSPQTVKGEKLFF.

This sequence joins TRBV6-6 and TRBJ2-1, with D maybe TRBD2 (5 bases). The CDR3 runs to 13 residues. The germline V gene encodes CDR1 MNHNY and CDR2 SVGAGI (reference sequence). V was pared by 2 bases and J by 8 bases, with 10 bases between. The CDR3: CASSYQFGDEQFF. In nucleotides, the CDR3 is TGTGCCAGCAGTTACCAGTTCGGGGATGAGCAGTTCTTC.

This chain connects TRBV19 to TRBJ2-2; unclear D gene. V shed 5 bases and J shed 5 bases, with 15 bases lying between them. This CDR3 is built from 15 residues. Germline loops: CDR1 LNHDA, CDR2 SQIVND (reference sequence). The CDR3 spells CASSDVGLRTGELFF. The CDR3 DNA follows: TGTGCCAGTAGTGATGTGGGCTTGAGAACCGGGGAGCTGTTTTTT.

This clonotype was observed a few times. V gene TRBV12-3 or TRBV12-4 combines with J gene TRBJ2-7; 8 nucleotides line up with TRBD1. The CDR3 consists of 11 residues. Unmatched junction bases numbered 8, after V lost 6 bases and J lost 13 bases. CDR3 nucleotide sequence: TGTGCCAGCAGCAAAAGGGACAGGTCTTACTTC. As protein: CASSKRDRSYF.

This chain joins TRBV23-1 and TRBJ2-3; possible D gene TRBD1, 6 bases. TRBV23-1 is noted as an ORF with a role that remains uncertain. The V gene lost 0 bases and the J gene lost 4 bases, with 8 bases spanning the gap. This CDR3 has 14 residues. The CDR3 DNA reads TGCGCCAGCAGTCAATCTACAGGGCCAGATACGCAGTATTTT. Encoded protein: CASSQSTGPDTQYF.

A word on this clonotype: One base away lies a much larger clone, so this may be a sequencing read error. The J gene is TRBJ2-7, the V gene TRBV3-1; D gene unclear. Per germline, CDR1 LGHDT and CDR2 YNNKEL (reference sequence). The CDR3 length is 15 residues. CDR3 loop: CASRQVLYPSYEQYF. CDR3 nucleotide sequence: TGTGCCAGCAGACAAGTTCTCTACCCAAGCTACGAGCAGTACTTC.